The rows below give T cell receptor beta chains drawn from one sample of a study of T cell changes during pregnancy in multiple sclerosis. Libraries were prepared by immunoSEQ multiplex PCR; TCRdb keeps only in-frame clonotypes and omits some of them. Altogether tens of thousands of clones are present, around 90% being singletons, with the ten largest covering 5.5% to 6%. Sequencing was performed on CD8+ T cells from peripheral blood mononuclear cells, taken after pregnancy. These receptors were taken from a female donor in good health, enrolled as a control in a pregnancy study. Each CDR3 is given with its conserved first and last residue. D genes are given only for firm matches. Clone size appears in some rows only: once, few, many, or a class for an expanded clone.

j_call: TRBJ1-3; v_call: TRBV28; d_call: .; clone_size: .; cdr3_nt: TGTGCCAGCAGCACGACACTGGACTCGCTACTCTCTGGAAACACCATATATTTT; cdr3_aa: CASSTTLDSLLSGNTIYF
j_call: TRBJ2-7; v_call: TRBV9; d_call: .; clone_size: .; cdr3_nt: TGTGCCAGCAGCGTAGGAATAGAAGCTTCCTACGAGCAGTACTTC; cdr3_aa: CASSVGIEASYEQYF
j_call: TRBJ2-1; v_call: TRBV6-4; d_call: .; clone_size: .; cdr3_nt: TGTGCCAGCAGTGATGGCAGGTCCCTTCCCAAGCAGTTCTTC; cdr3_aa: CASSDGRSLPKQFF
j_call: TRBJ2-1; v_call: TRBV19; d_call: TRBD2; clone_size: once; cdr3_nt: TGTGCCAGTAGTACCCTAGCGGGGGCCTCCTACAATGAGCAGTTCTTC; cdr3_aa: CASSTLAGASYNEQFF
j_call: TRBJ1-3; v_call: TRBV7-9; d_call: .; clone_size: few; cdr3_nt: TGTGCCAGCAGATCAGGGTCCGGAAACACCATATATTTT; cdr3_aa: CASRSGSGNTIYF
j_call: TRBJ1-1; v_call: TRBV19; d_call: TRBD1; clone_size: few; cdr3_nt: TGTGCCAGTAGGGACAGGGGTTCTGAAGCTTTCTTT; cdr3_aa: CASRDRGSEAFF
j_call: TRBJ1-5; v_call: TRBV14; d_call: .; clone_size: .; cdr3_nt: TGTGCCAGCAGCCTCGGGGGGCAGCCCCAGCATTTT; cdr3_aa: CASSLGGQPQHF
j_call: TRBJ1-2; v_call: TRBV19; d_call: TRBD1; clone_size: medium-sized; cdr3_nt: TGTGCCAGTAGTGTCAGGGGGCGCGACTATGGCTACACCTTC; cdr3_aa: CASSVRGRDYGYTF
j_call: TRBJ2-7; v_call: TRBV4-3; d_call: .; clone_size: once; cdr3_nt: TGCGCCAGCAGCCAAGATATACAGGCAGGGGAACGATACGAGCAGTACTTC; cdr3_aa: CASSQDIQAGERYEQYF
j_call: TRBJ2-3; v_call: TRBV7-6; d_call: .; clone_size: .; cdr3_nt: TGTGCCAGCAGCTCCCGGGACACCACCACAGATACGCAGTATTTT; cdr3_aa: CASSSRDTTTDTQYF
j_call: TRBJ1-1; v_call: TRBV13; d_call: .; clone_size: .; cdr3_nt: TGTGCCAGCAGCTTTGGTGACCCTCGAGGTGATTTCTTT; cdr3_aa: CASSFGDPRGDFF
j_call: TRBJ1-2; v_call: TRBV4-3; d_call: .; clone_size: .; cdr3_nt: TGCGCCAGCAGCCAAGCCGAGGGCCCCTATGGCTACACCTTC; cdr3_aa: CASSQAEGPYGYTF
j_call: TRBJ1-2; v_call: TRBV10-3; d_call: .; clone_size: .; cdr3_nt: TGTGCCATCAGTGAGTCCGGGGTCGGCTACACCTTC; cdr3_aa: CAISESGVGYTF
j_call: TRBJ2-7; v_call: TRBV2; d_call: .; clone_size: .; cdr3_nt: TGTGCCAGCAGTGTGGTTCAGGCCCCCGGCTACGAGCAGTACTTC; cdr3_aa: CASSVVQAPGYEQYF
j_call: TRBJ2-3; v_call: TRBV4-2; d_call: TRBD2; clone_size: .; cdr3_nt: TGTGCCAGCAGCCCACTGGATAGCGGGCTCGGTACGCAGTATTTT; cdr3_aa: CASSPLDSGLGTQYF
j_call: TRBJ2-1; v_call: TRBV7-2; d_call: TRBD2; clone_size: .; cdr3_nt: TGTGCCAGCAGCACCGTAGCGGGCCTTTCCTACAATGAGCAGTTCTTC; cdr3_aa: CASSTVAGLSYNEQFF
j_call: TRBJ1-2; v_call: TRBV4-2; d_call: TRBD1; clone_size: .; cdr3_nt: TGTGCCAGCAGCCAAGAGGAGGGACAGGGGTATGGCTACACCTTC; cdr3_aa: CASSQEEGQGYGYTF
j_call: TRBJ2-5; v_call: TRBV4-3; d_call: .; clone_size: .; cdr3_nt: TGCGCCAGCAGCCAAGATAGGGGCTTCCAAGAGACCCAGTACTTC; cdr3_aa: CASSQDRGFQETQYF
j_call: TRBJ2-7; v_call: TRBV11-2; d_call: .; clone_size: .; cdr3_nt: TGTGCCAGCAGCTTAGTAGGGGCCGGGTACGAGCAGTACTTC; cdr3_aa: CASSLVGAGYEQYF
j_call: TRBJ1-4; v_call: TRBV11-2; d_call: .; clone_size: .; cdr3_nt: TGTGCCAGCAGCAGACACAGGGACATTCGGAATGAAAAACTGTTTTTT; cdr3_aa: CASSRHRDIRNEKLFF
j_call: TRBJ2-5; v_call: TRBV7-7; d_call: .; clone_size: .; cdr3_nt: TGTGCTAGCAGCTCCAATAGGGGGGGCAGAGAGACCCAGTACTTC; cdr3_aa: CASSSNRGGRETQYF
j_call: TRBJ1-6; v_call: TRBV19; d_call: .; clone_size: .; cdr3_nt: TGTGCCAGTATTAAAAGGCAGGGCCTGGATTCACCCCTCCACTTT; cdr3_aa: CASIKRQGLDSPLHF
j_call: TRBJ2-1; v_call: TRBV9; d_call: TRBD1; clone_size: .; cdr3_nt: TGTGCCTGCGGGACAGGGGTCAATGAGCAGTTCTTC; cdr3_aa: CACGTGVNEQFF
j_call: TRBJ2-7; v_call: TRBV4-2; d_call: .; clone_size: .; cdr3_nt: TGTGCCAGCAGCCCTATGCTATTCCGGGACGGGAGCTCCTACGAGCAGTACTTC; cdr3_aa: CASSPMLFRDGSSYEQYF
j_call: TRBJ1-1; v_call: TRBV10-3; d_call: TRBD1; clone_size: .; cdr3_nt: TGTGCCATCAAGGACAGGGTGGGCACTGAAGCTTTCTTT; cdr3_aa: CAIKDRVGTEAFF
j_call: TRBJ2-1; v_call: TRBV7-3; d_call: TRBD2; clone_size: .; cdr3_nt: TGTGCCAGCATTGGACGGGGGGCCTACAATGAGCAGTTCTTC; cdr3_aa: CASIGRGAYNEQFF
j_call: TRBJ1-1; v_call: TRBV25-1; d_call: .; clone_size: .; cdr3_nt: TGTGCCAGCAGTGAAGGTAGGGGCTTGAACACTGAAGCTTTCTTT; cdr3_aa: CASSEGRGLNTEAFF
j_call: TRBJ2-4; v_call: TRBV9; d_call: TRBD1; clone_size: .; cdr3_nt: TGTGCCAGCAGTGAGACAGGGACGGGCATTCAGTACTTC; cdr3_aa: CASSETGTGIQYF
j_call: TRBJ2-1; v_call: TRBV4-1; d_call: .; clone_size: .; cdr3_nt: TGCGCCAGCAGCCAAGAACGGGGGGCCCTCAATGAGCAGTTCTTC; cdr3_aa: CASSQERGALNEQFF
j_call: TRBJ1-5; v_call: TRBV4-1; d_call: .; clone_size: .; cdr3_nt: TGCGCCAGCAGCCAAGACGGAGTTGGCAATCAGCCCCAGCATTTT; cdr3_aa: CASSQDGVGNQPQHF
j_call: TRBJ2-1; v_call: TRBV19; d_call: .; clone_size: .; cdr3_nt: TGTGCCAGTAGTATCCTGGACAGTTCCTACAATGAGCAGTTCTTC; cdr3_aa: CASSILDSSYNEQFF
j_call: TRBJ1-2; v_call: TRBV30; d_call: TRBD1; clone_size: once; cdr3_nt: TGTGCCTGGAGTAGGGGACAGGGTGATGGCTACACCTTC; cdr3_aa: CAWSRGQGDGYTF
j_call: TRBJ1-2; v_call: TRBV7-9; d_call: TRBD1; clone_size: .; cdr3_nt: TGTGCCAGCAGCCCTACATTGGACAGGGAATATAACTATGGCTACACCTTC; cdr3_aa: CASSPTLDREYNYGYTF
j_call: TRBJ1-1; v_call: TRBV5-3; d_call: .; clone_size: .; cdr3_nt: TGTGCCTCAGGGGCCCCAAACACTGAAGCTTTCTTT; cdr3_aa: CASGAPNTEAFF
j_call: TRBJ1-5; v_call: TRBV28; d_call: .; clone_size: few; cdr3_nt: TGTGCCAGCAGTTTTGTCTTTACGGTGTCCGGGGATGGCAATCAGCCCCAGCATTTT; cdr3_aa: CASSFVFTVSGDGNQPQHF
j_call: TRBJ2-1; v_call: TRBV28; d_call: .; clone_size: once; cdr3_nt: TGTGCCAGCAGTTTCCAGAATGAGCAGTTCTTC; cdr3_aa: CASSFQNEQFF
j_call: TRBJ2-2; v_call: TRBV30; d_call: .; clone_size: .; cdr3_nt: TGTGCCTGGACCCCGGGGAGCGGGGAGCTGTTTTTT; cdr3_aa: CAWTPGSGELFF
j_call: TRBJ1-2; v_call: TRBV7-8; d_call: .; clone_size: .; cdr3_nt: TGTGCCAGCAGCTTTGTGGAGGCCTATGGCTACACCTTC; cdr3_aa: CASSFVEAYGYTF
j_call: TRBJ2-7; v_call: TRBV6-1; d_call: TRBD1; clone_size: once; cdr3_nt: TGTGCCAGCAGTGAATCTTGGACAGGTTTGAGCGAGCAGTACTTC; cdr3_aa: CASSESWTGLSEQYF
j_call: TRBJ1-1; v_call: TRBV4-3; d_call: .; clone_size: .; cdr3_nt: TGCGCCAGCAGCCAAGATCCGCCAGGGATGGGCTCTGTCAGGGACACTGAAGCTTTCTTT; cdr3_aa: CASSQDPPGMGSVRDTEAFF
j_call: TRBJ2-5; v_call: TRBV19; d_call: .; clone_size: once; cdr3_nt: TGTGCCAGTAGTATAGATCGTGTCAGGGGCCTCCAAGAGACCCAGTACTTC; cdr3_aa: CASSIDRVRGLQETQYF
j_call: TRBJ1-4; v_call: TRBV4-3; d_call: .; clone_size: .; cdr3_nt: TGCGCCAGCAGCCAAGATAGTGGAACTAATGAAAAACTGTTTTTT; cdr3_aa: CASSQDSGTNEKLFF
j_call: TRBJ2-2; v_call: TRBV10-3; d_call: .; clone_size: .; cdr3_nt: TGTGCCATCAGAGACAGGACAGACACCGGGGAGCTGTTTTTT; cdr3_aa: CAIRDRTDTGELFF
j_call: TRBJ2-1; v_call: TRBV9; d_call: TRBD1; clone_size: .; cdr3_nt: TGTGCCAGCAGCTCCCCCCTAACAGGGGGCTCCTACAATGAGCAGTTCTTC; cdr3_aa: CASSSPLTGGSYNEQFF
j_call: TRBJ1-5; v_call: TRBV27; d_call: TRBD1; clone_size: .; cdr3_nt: TGTGCCAGCAGTTGGGGGACAGGCGATCAGCCCCAGCATTTT; cdr3_aa: CASSWGTGDQPQHF
j_call: TRBJ1-4; v_call: TRBV10-3; d_call: TRBD1; clone_size: once; cdr3_nt: TGTGCCATCAGTGAGTCGGGGACAGGGGGTGAAAAACTGTTTTTT; cdr3_aa: CAISESGTGGEKLFF
j_call: TRBJ1-3; v_call: TRBV9; d_call: .; clone_size: once; cdr3_nt: TGTGCCAGCCTCTCTGGAAACACCATATATTTT; cdr3_aa: CASLSGNTIYF
j_call: TRBJ2-3; v_call: TRBV9; d_call: TRBD2; clone_size: .; cdr3_nt: TGTGCCAGCAGCACCCGACCTAGCGGGGGGAGCACAGATACGCAGTATTTT; cdr3_aa: CASSTRPSGGSTDTQYF
j_call: TRBJ2-1; v_call: TRBV4-1; d_call: .; clone_size: .; cdr3_nt: TGCGCCAGCAGCCATATATCCCGGTGGAATGAGCAGTTCTTC; cdr3_aa: CASSHISRWNEQFF
j_call: TRBJ2-6; v_call: TRBV7-8; d_call: .; clone_size: .; cdr3_nt: TGTGCCAGCAGCTTAGTTTATTTAGCTGGGGCCAACGTCCTGACTTTC; cdr3_aa: CASSLVYLAGANVLTF
j_call: TRBJ2-7; v_call: TRBV15; d_call: .; clone_size: .; cdr3_nt: TGTGCCACCAGCAGCACAAAGGGGGGGGTCCACTACGAGCAGTACTTC; cdr3_aa: CATSSTKGGVHYEQYF
j_call: TRBJ2-1; v_call: TRBV7-2; d_call: TRBD2; clone_size: .; cdr3_nt: TGTGCCAGCAGCTTAGTGCGGGGGGGATACAATGAGCAGTTCTTC; cdr3_aa: CASSLVRGGYNEQFF
j_call: TRBJ2-1; v_call: TRBV5-1; d_call: .; clone_size: .; cdr3_nt: TGCGCCAGCAGCTTGGGGACAGTCTCCTACAATGAGCAGTTCTTC; cdr3_aa: CASSLGTVSYNEQFF
j_call: TRBJ2-5; v_call: TRBV7-9; d_call: TRBD2; clone_size: .; cdr3_nt: TGTGCCAGCAGCTTAATTGGGACTAGCGGGTCACGGGCCCAGTACTTC; cdr3_aa: CASSLIGTSGSRAQYF
j_call: TRBJ2-7; v_call: TRBV5-8; d_call: TRBD1; clone_size: .; cdr3_nt: TGTGCCAGCAGCAACCCCCGGGACAGGGCGTACGAGCAGTACTTC; cdr3_aa: CASSNPRDRAYEQYF
j_call: TRBJ1-2; v_call: TRBV5-1; d_call: TRBD1; clone_size: .; cdr3_nt: TGCGCCAGCAGCTTGGCCTCGGACAGGGCTAACTATGGCTACACCTTC; cdr3_aa: CASSLASDRANYGYTF
j_call: TRBJ2-7; v_call: TRBV19; d_call: .; clone_size: .; cdr3_nt: TGTGCCAGTAGGGGGGCCCGGGGCTACGAGCAGTACTTC; cdr3_aa: CASRGARGYEQYF
j_call: TRBJ1-6; v_call: TRBV6-6; d_call: .; clone_size: .; cdr3_nt: TGTGCCAGCAGTTACGAGTCTCAACTATCACCCCTCCACTTT; cdr3_aa: CASSYESQLSPLHF
j_call: TRBJ2-7; v_call: TRBV28; d_call: TRBD1; clone_size: .; cdr3_nt: TGTGCCAGCAGTGACCCAGGGGGCTACGAGCAGTACTTC; cdr3_aa: CASSDPGGYEQYF
j_call: TRBJ2-7; v_call: TRBV21-1; d_call: .; clone_size: .; cdr3_nt: TGTGCCAGTACCGAGGGCCCGGGACTAGCGGGGCGAATCTCCTACGAGCAGTACTTC; cdr3_aa: CASTEGPGLAGRISYEQYF